The entry that follows covers one T cell receptor beta chain sequence. Its antigen is not known. Time point defined: neoterminal ileum biopsy at postoperative endoscopy, about 6 months after surgery. Eligibility required adulthood, ileal or ileocolonic Crohn's disease and indicated ileocolonic resection. The CDR3 has 16 amino acids. CDR1 and CDR2 from the germline V gene are SGHTA and FQGNSA. The V end was cut by 5 bases, the J end by 0 bases, with 14 bases between. Each sample's TCRB immunosequencing used roughly 500 nanograms of biopsy DNA. TCRdb keeps only in-frame clones here, not all; method: immunoSEQ multiplex PCR. The sample has about 13,000 clones; 78% are singletons. The data stem from a study of T cell repertoires in ileal Crohn's disease. Study details: At postoperative colonoscopy, neoterminal ileum biopsies were taken as M6. Study-wide points: Clonal expansions were more frequent in active smokers than non-smokers at surgery.

The source material was ileal tissue. The source is an adult with Crohn's disease. The chain has TRBV7-2 and TRBJ2-4; TRBD1 is a possible D gene (6 bases). For the CDR3, the DNA is TGTGCCAGCAGCCACCCAGGGGACCTAGCCAAAAACATTCAGTACTTC. Residues: CASSHPGDLAKNIQYF.